Presented here are 15 T cell receptor beta chains from one specimen sequenced in a study of blood T cell repertoires in COVID-19. Generated by immunoSEQ multiplex PCR, the TCRdb table keeps only in-frame clones and is missing some. The sample has under 300,000 clones, roughly nine tenths seen once. The material sequenced was peripheral blood. These TCRs come from a man in his late teens or twenties with active or convalescent COVID-19.

This chain uses TRBV12-3 or TRBV12-4 with TRBJ2-3; TRBD1 is a possible D gene (5 bases). The CDR3 sequence is 13 residues long. V was clipped by 5 bases and J by 4 bases, with 10 bases between them. CDR3 region: CASSATESDTQYF. The CDR3 DNA is TGTGCCAGCAGTGCGACAGAATCAGATACGCAGTATTTT.

This clone was seen only once. The rearrangement uses TRBV30 and TRBJ2-7; the D is unclear. V was cut by 3 bases and J by 7 bases, with 19 bases left in between. There are 14 residues in the CDR3. Germline loops: CDR1 GTSNPN, CDR2 SVGIG (reference sequence). In DNA, the CDR3 is TGTGCCTGGAGGGCCGGGTATGGGTCTCGGGAGCAGTACTTC. Its translation is CAWRAGYGSREQYF.

CDR3 in DNA: TGTGCCAGCAGCCAAGAGGAAGGGGAGGCCCAGTACTTC. It translates to CASSQEEGEAQYF. J is TRBJ2-5 and V is TRBV4-2; D is possibly TRBD2 (6 bases). Germline lookup yields CDR1 LGHNA and CDR2 YNFKEQ. The CDR3 loop spans 13 amino acids. V was shortened by 0 bases and J by 9 bases, with 11 bases between the two germline ends.

The CDR3, as DNA: TGTGCCGGCGCCGGGAGAAGCACGAGCTACGAGCAGTACTTC. The encoded protein is CAGAGRSTSYEQYF. The chain recombines TRBV2 with TRBJ2-7; possibly TRBD2 for D (6 bases). Trimming pared 11 bases from V and 3 bases from J, leaving 20 bases between. The germline gives CDR1 SNHLY, CDR2 FYNNEI. There are 14 residues in the CDR3.

J is TRBJ1-1 and V is TRBV3-1 (or the pseudogene TRBV3-2); perhaps TRBD1 as D (5 bases). V was trimmed by 4 bases and J by 7 bases, leaving 13 bases between them. The CDR3 consists of 13 residues. Germline assignment: CDR1 LGHDT and CDR2 YNNKEL (reference sequence). The CDR3 region has the DNA TGTGCCAGCAGCCCCGGGGGAAATAATGAAGCTTTCTTT. Protein: CASSPGGNNEAFF.

Details on this clone: One base away lies a much larger clone, so this may be a sequencing read error. The V gene is TRBV11-3, the J gene TRBJ2-7; maybe TRBD1 (6 bases). The CDR3 covers 12 residues. V was pared by 5 bases and J by 3 bases, with 8 bases between. CDR1 SGHNT and CDR2 YENEEA come from the germline V gene. The CDR3 is CASSQDSYEQYF. CDR3 DNA sequence: TGTGCCAGCAGCCAGGACAGCTACGAGCAGTACTTC.

This chain links TRBV13 with TRBJ2-7, with D perhaps matching TRBD1 (5 bases). This CDR3 contains 17 residues. The germline V and J ends were trimmed by 6 bases and 0 bases, with 21 bases remaining between them. CDR1 PRHDT and CDR2 FYEKMQ come from the germline V gene (reference sequence). The CDR3 here is CASSYSGVGVYSYEQYF. The CDR3 region has the DNA TGTGCCAGCAGTTATTCCGGAGTAGGGGTTTACTCCTACGAGCAGTACTTC. Using reference TRBV13 and TRBJ2-7 for the parts outside the CDR3, the full variable domain is AAGVIQSPRHLIKEKRETATLKCYPIPRHDTVYWYQQGPGQDPQFLISFYEKMQSDKGSIPDRFSAQQFSDYHSELNMSSLELGDSALYFCASSYSGVGVYSYEQYFGPGTRLTVT.

CDR3 loop: CASNIRVLNTEAFF. CDR3 sequence (DNA): TGTGCCAGCAACATCAGGGTTTTGAACACTGAAGCTTTCTTT. This chain links TRBV5-6 with TRBJ1-1; maybe TRBD1 (5 bases). With 6 bases removed from V and 0 bases from J, the gap between germline ends came to 12 bases. Germline V gives CDR1 SGHDT, CDR2 YYEEEE. CDR3 length equals 14 residues.

The rearrangement joins TRBV7-2 to TRBJ2-7; 7 bases are a match to TRBD1. The CDR3 contains 16 residues. The ends lost 7 bases at V and 3 bases at J; junction bases unmatched: 15. Germline V lookup: CDR1 SGHTA, CDR2 FQGNSA. DNA for the CDR3: TGTGCCAGCACCCCGACGGCCTGGACAGGAGGCTACGAGCAGTACTTC. Protein sequence: CASTPTAWTGGYEQYF. The full variable domain, rest sourced from reference TRBV7-2 and TRBJ2-7, is GAGVSQSPSNKVTEKGKDVELRCDPISGHTALYWYRQSLGQGLEFLIYFQGNSAPDKSGLPSDRFSAERTGGSVSTLTIQRTQQEDSAVYLCASTPTAWTGGYEQYFGPGTRLTVT.

The chain uses TRBV5-6 and TRBJ2-3; weak D call: TRBD1 (6 bases). V lost 4 bases, J lost 4 bases, and 10 bases lay in between. CDR3 length: 13 residues. Germline CDR1 and CDR2: SGHDT and YYEEEE. The CDR3 here is CASSLSGADTQYF. The CDR3 nucleotides read TGTGCCAGCAGCCTGTCAGGGGCAGATACGCAGTATTTT.

The chain carries TRBV5-6 and TRBJ2-1, with D possibly TRBD2 on 5 matching bases. This CDR3 spans 14 amino acids. CDR1 SGHDT and CDR2 YYEEEE come from the germline V gene. Trimming removed 4 bases at V and 5 bases at J, with 13 bases between. The CDR3 DNA is TGTGCCAGCAGCCTAGCCTCGGCGGACAATGAGCAGTTCTTC. Translation: CASSLASADNEQFF.

The table lists this clone with a few counts. V usage is TRBV25-1 and J usage is TRBJ2-1, with D possibly TRBD2 on 5 matching bases. Per the germline V gene, CDR1 is MGHDK and CDR2 is SYGVNS. The CDR3 length is 15 residues. Between the trimmed V and J ends, which lost 7 bases and 2 bases, there was a span of 15 bases. The CDR3 DNA is TGTGCCAGCACTGGTCGAGGGAACCCCTACAATGAGCAGTTCTTC. It codes for CASTGRGNPYNEQFF. Drawing the rest from reference TRBV25-1 and TRBJ2-1, the complete variable domain is EADIYQTPRYLVIGTGKKITLECSQTMGHDKMYWYQQDPGMELHLIHYSYGVNSTEKGDLSSESTVSRIRTEHFPLTLESARPSHTSQYLCASTGRGNPYNEQFFGPGTRLTVL.

The chain links TRBV5-4 to TRBJ2-3; 7 bases match TRBD2. The trim removed 0 bases at V and 7 bases at J, leaving 2 bases unmatched. The germline V gene encodes CDR1 SGHNT and CDR2 YYREEE (reference sequence). The CDR3 runs 13 residues. The CDR3 nucleotides are TGTGCCAGCAGCTTGGCGGGAGGAAATACGCAGTATTTT. Its protein product is CASSLAGGNTQYF.

The genes are TRBV19 and TRBJ1-5; TRBD1 matches at 7 bases. CDR1 LNHDA and CDR2 SQIVND come from the germline V gene (reference sequence). CDR3 length: 14 amino acids. J gave up 6 bases and V 8 bases, and 10 bases lay outside the gene matches. The CDR3 is CASHRDSGGQPQHF. The CDR3 DNA reads TGTGCCAGTCACCGGGACAGCGGCGGTCAGCCCCAGCATTTT. Full variable domain (outside the CDR3, taken from reference TRBV19 and TRBJ1-5): DGGITQSPKYLFRKEGQNVTLSCEQNLNHDAMYWYRQDPGQGLRLIYYSQIVNDFQKGDIAEGYSVSREKKESFPLTVTSAQKNPTAFYLCASHRDSGGQPQHFGDGTRLSIL.

V gene TRBV10-3 combines with J gene TRBJ1-2; tentatively, D is TRBD1 (5 bases). The CDR3 consists of 13 residues. V was pared by 8 bases and J by 3 bases, with 13 bases between. In germline, CDR1 is ENHRY, CDR2 SYGVKD. This CDR3 is CAIRNGHHYGYTF. In DNA, the CDR3 is TGTGCCATCCGAAACGGACACCACTATGGCTACACCTTC.